The rows below give T cell receptor beta chains drawn from one sample of a study of T cells in narcolepsy. The assay was immunoSEQ multiplex PCR, and TCRdb's table has in-frame clones only and misses some. In the table there are around 39,000 clones, approximately 86% of which are singletons. Sequenced input: CD45RA- memory CD4+ T cells from PBMCs. These receptors were collected from a human donor with narcolepsy. The CDR3 runs from the conserved cysteine through the conserved F or W. The order of the fields is D gene, J gene, clone size, V gene, CDR3 DNA, CDR3 protein. D genes are given only for firm matches. Rows may omit the clone size; those that give it use once, few, many or a size class.

D: -; J: TRBJ1-4; size: once; V: TRBV7-9; DNA: TGTGCCAGCAGCTTGCTTCTGGGGGAGAATGAAAAACTGTTTTTT; CDR3: CASSLLLGENEKLFF
D: -; J: TRBJ2-2; size: -; V: TRBV15; DNA: TGTGCCACCAGCAGAGGCGGTCCCGGGGAGCTGTTTTTT; CDR3: CATSRGGPGELFF
D: -; J: TRBJ1-5; size: -; V: TRBV28; DNA: TGTGCCAGCAGTCCTACAGTTAGCAATCAGCCCCAGCATTTT; CDR3: CASSPTVSNQPQHF
D: TRBD1; J: TRBJ1-6; size: -; V: TRBV5-1; DNA: TGCGCCAGCAGCTTGGACAGGGGCTATAATTCACCCCTCCACTTT; CDR3: CASSLDRGYNSPLHF
D: -; J: TRBJ2-1; size: -; V: TRBV30; DNA: TGTGCCTCGACCGGGGTTTACAATAATGAGCAGTTCTTC; CDR3: CASTGVYNNEQFF
D: TRBD1; J: TRBJ1-1; size: -; V: TRBV5-1; DNA: TGCGCCAGCAGCTTGGCCTCAGGGGCAGGGGGCACTGAAGCTTTCTTT; CDR3: CASSLASGAGGTEAFF
D: -; J: TRBJ2-7; size: -; V: TRBV6-4; DNA: TGTGCCAGCCTAATGACCCATTGCGGCCTCGAGCAGTACTTC; CDR3: CASLMTHCGLEQYF
D: -; J: TRBJ1-3; size: -; V: TRBV7-2; DNA: TGTGCCAGCAGCTTATTGCTCCCGAGCTCTGGAAACACCATATATTTT; CDR3: CASSLLLPSSGNTIYF
D: -; J: TRBJ2-5; size: -; V: TRBV5-4; DNA: TGTGCCAGCAGTTCCGGACAGCAAGAGACCCAGTACTTC; CDR3: CASSSGQQETQYF
D: -; J: TRBJ1-3; size: -; V: TRBV6-6; DNA: TGTGCCAGCAGTTACTCCTTGGTGGCGGGAAACACCATATATTTT; CDR3: CASSYSLVAGNTIYF
D: -; J: TRBJ1-3; size: few; V: TRBV28; DNA: TGTGCCAGCAGTTACGGGACCCTTGGAAACACCATATATTTT; CDR3: CASSYGTLGNTIYF
D: -; J: TRBJ2-5; size: -; V: TRBV28; DNA: TGTGCCAGCAGTCCCCTGTTCAAGAGTCAGGAGACCCAGTACTTC; CDR3: CASSPLFKSQETQYF
D: -; J: TRBJ1-5; size: -; V: TRBV27; DNA: TGTGCCAGCAGTTTATCCCTCCCACAGGGATCGAATCAGCCCCAGCATTTT; CDR3: CASSLSLPQGSNQPQHF
D: TRBD2; J: TRBJ2-3; size: -; V: TRBV18; DNA: TGTGCCAGCTCACCAGGGAGCGGGGGGGCCACAGATACGCAGTATTTT; CDR3: CASSPGSGGATDTQYF
D: -; J: TRBJ2-6; size: few; V: TRBV27; DNA: TGTGCCAGCAGCCGGCCGGCGGGGTCAGGGGCCAACGTCCTGACTTTC; CDR3: CASSRPAGSGANVLTF
D: TRBD1; J: TRBJ1-2; size: once; V: TRBV7-9; DNA: TGTGCCAGCAGCTCTACAGGGGGAAACTATGGCTACACCTTC; CDR3: CASSSTGGNYGYTF
D: TRBD1; J: TRBJ1-4; size: -; V: TRBV25-1; DNA: TGTGCCAGCAGTAAGCAGGGGGCGAGTGAAAAACTGTTTTTT; CDR3: CASSKQGASEKLFF
D: TRBD1; J: TRBJ1-2; size: -; V: TRBV19; DNA: TGTGCCAGCCGACAGGGGCTCAACCATGGCTACACCTTC; CDR3: CASRQGLNHGYTF
D: -; J: TRBJ1-4; size: -; V: TRBV7-2; DNA: TGTGCCAGCAGCCGAGGGGGATCCGGTGAAAAACTGTTTTTT; CDR3: CASSRGGSGEKLFF
D: -; J: TRBJ2-5; size: -; V: TRBV4-1; DNA: TGCGCCAGCAGCCAAGTGGTGGGGAACCCGACGGAAACCCAGTACTTC; CDR3: CASSQVVGNPTETQYF
D: TRBD2; J: TRBJ2-3; size: -; V: TRBV5-6; DNA: TGTGCCAGCAGCTTGGCCTATAGCGGGGGGGCTGATACGCAGTATTTT; CDR3: CASSLAYSGGADTQYF
D: -; J: TRBJ2-2; size: -; V: TRBV5-1; DNA: TGCGCCAGCAGCTTGGCCCCACAGGGGAACACCGGGGAGCTGTTTTTT; CDR3: CASSLAPQGNTGELFF
D: -; J: TRBJ2-1; size: few; V: TRBV5-6; DNA: TGTGCCAGCAGCCCGGGTTTTATAGGAGATGAGCAGTTCTTC; CDR3: CASSPGFIGDEQFF
D: -; J: TRBJ1-5; size: -; V: TRBV14; DNA: TGTGCCAGCAGCCAAGATGGTAGCAGGGCCAATCAGCCCCAGCATTTT; CDR3: CASSQDGSRANQPQHF
D: -; J: TRBJ1-2; size: -; V: TRBV4-3; DNA: TGCGCCAGCAGCCAAGGGGGTCTAATGGGGGATGGCTACACCTTC; CDR3: CASSQGGLMGDGYTF
D: -; J: TRBJ2-2; size: -; V: TRBV7-2; DNA: TGTGCCAGCAGCTTAGGCGGGGACAGCACCGGGGAGCTGTTTTTT; CDR3: CASSLGGDSTGELFF
D: -; J: TRBJ2-7; size: -; V: TRBV19; DNA: TGTGCCAGTAGTATAGTAGGTACGAGCGAGCAGTACTTC; CDR3: CASSIVGTSEQYF
D: -; J: TRBJ2-7; size: -; V: TRBV14; DNA: TGTGCCAGCAGCCTTAGTTGGGGTTTCTACGAGCAGTACTTC; CDR3: CASSLSWGFYEQYF
D: TRBD1; J: TRBJ1-6; size: -; V: TRBV10-2; DNA: TGCGCCAGCAGTGGTGGACAGGGTGCTTCACCCCTCCACTTT; CDR3: CASSGGQGASPLHF
D: TRBD1; J: TRBJ1-6; size: once; V: TRBV19; DNA: TGTGCCAGCCAGCGAATTACCGGGACAGATAATTCACCCCTCCACTTT; CDR3: CASQRITGTDNSPLHF
D: -; J: TRBJ1-4; size: once; V: TRBV6-5; DNA: TGTGCCAGCAGTTACGGGCAGAGTCCTAATGAAAAACTGTTTTTT; CDR3: CASSYGQSPNEKLFF
D: -; J: TRBJ1-2; size: -; V: TRBV5-1; DNA: TGCGCCAGCAGGTCCCCGAGCTATGGCTACACCTTC; CDR3: CASRSPSYGYTF
D: -; J: TRBJ2-7; size: -; V: TRBV10-3; DNA: TGTGCCATCAGTGAGTCGGGTCGGTCCTACGAGCAGTACTTC; CDR3: CAISESGRSYEQYF
D: -; J: TRBJ2-7; size: -; V: TRBV9; DNA: TGTGCCAGCAGCGTAGCTCTAGGGGGCTACGAGCAGTACTTC; CDR3: CASSVALGGYEQYF
D: -; J: TRBJ1-2; size: -; V: TRBV15; DNA: TGTGCCACCAGACCTCAGGGAAACTATGGCTACACCTTC; CDR3: CATRPQGNYGYTF
D: -; J: TRBJ2-2; size: -; V: TRBV5-4; DNA: TGTGCCAGCAGCTTGGCAGCGAACACCGGGGAGCTGTTTTTT; CDR3: CASSLAANTGELFF
D: -; J: TRBJ1-1; size: -; V: TRBV29-1; DNA: TGCAGCGTTCGGACGGGGATGAACACTGAAGCTTTCTTT; CDR3: CSVRTGMNTEAFF
D: -; J: TRBJ2-1; size: -; V: TRBV7-2; DNA: TGTGCCAGCAGCTTAGCGGGTTGGGAGCAGTTCTTC; CDR3: CASSLAGWEQFF
D: -; J: TRBJ1-2; size: -; V: TRBV4-3; DNA: TGCGCCAGCAGCATTAGGGGAAGACGTCGAAAGACCTATGGCTACACCTTC; CDR3: CASSIRGRRRKTYGYTF
D: TRBD1; J: TRBJ1-1; size: once; V: TRBV6-5; DNA: TGTGCCAGCAGTTACTCTAACAGGGGGATGAACACTGAAGCTTTCTTT; CDR3: CASSYSNRGMNTEAFF
D: -; J: TRBJ2-3; size: -; V: TRBV5-4; DNA: TGTGCCAGCAGCGGGACGTGGGCAGATACGCAGTATTTT; CDR3: CASSGTWADTQYF
D: -; J: TRBJ2-3; size: -; V: TRBV25-1; DNA: TGTGCCAGCAGTCCTCACCGGCAGGGGACAGATACGCAGTATTTT; CDR3: CASSPHRQGTDTQYF